This T cell receptor beta chain was retrieved from a study of shared clonotypes between healthy human individuals. General study points: Naive subsets tended to show greater estimated richness than memory subsets.

About this clone: Antigen specificity is unknown. The sample holds other DNA sequences that translate to the same CDR3.

In the CD4+ fraction, cells were divided into CD45RA+ naive and CD45RA-negative memory subsets. Germline-derived CDR1 and CDR2 are SGDLS and YYNGEE. V was pared by 2 bases and J by 10 bases, with 5 bases of the junction left unmatched. This CDR3 is 13 amino acids long. For each subset, genomic DNA was distributed in equal portions over several immunoSEQ plates. Data came from immunoSEQ multiplex PCR; TCRdb stores just in-frame clones and leaves some out. The sample has 2 million to 2.5 million clones, approximately 93% seen once. Sample: naive CD4+ T cells from PBMCs. Subset reported: CD45RA+ positively selected. V is TRBV9 and J is TRBJ2-1; 8 nucleotides agree with TRBD1. This clonotype originated in a man in his late teens or twenties in good health. Some clones in this sample may be carry-over from other donors' samples. The CDR3 bases are TGTGCCAGCAGCGTCGGGACAGGTCGGGAGCAGTTCTTC. Translating gives CASSVGTGREQFF.